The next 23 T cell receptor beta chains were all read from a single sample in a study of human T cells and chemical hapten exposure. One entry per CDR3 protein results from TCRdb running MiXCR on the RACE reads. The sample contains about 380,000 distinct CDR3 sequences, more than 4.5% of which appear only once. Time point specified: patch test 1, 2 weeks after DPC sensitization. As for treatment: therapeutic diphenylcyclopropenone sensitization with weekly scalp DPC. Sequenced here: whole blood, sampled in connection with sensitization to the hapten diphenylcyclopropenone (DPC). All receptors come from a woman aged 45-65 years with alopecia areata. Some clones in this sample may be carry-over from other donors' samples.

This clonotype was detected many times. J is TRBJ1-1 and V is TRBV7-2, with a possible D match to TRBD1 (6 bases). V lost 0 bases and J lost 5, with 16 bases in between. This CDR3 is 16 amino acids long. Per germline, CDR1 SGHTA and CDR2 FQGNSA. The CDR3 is CASSLARSGAGTEAFF. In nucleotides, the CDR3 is TGTGCCAGCAGCTTAGCGCGGTCGGGGGCGGGAACTGAAGCTTTCTTT.

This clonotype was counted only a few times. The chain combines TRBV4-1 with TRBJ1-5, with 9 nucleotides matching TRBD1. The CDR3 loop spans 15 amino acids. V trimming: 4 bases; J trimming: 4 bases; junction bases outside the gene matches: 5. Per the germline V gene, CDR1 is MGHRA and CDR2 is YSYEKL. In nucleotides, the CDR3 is TGCGCCAGCAGCCCGCCAGGGACAGGGAATCAGCCCCAGCATTTT. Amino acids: CASSPPGTGNQPQHF.

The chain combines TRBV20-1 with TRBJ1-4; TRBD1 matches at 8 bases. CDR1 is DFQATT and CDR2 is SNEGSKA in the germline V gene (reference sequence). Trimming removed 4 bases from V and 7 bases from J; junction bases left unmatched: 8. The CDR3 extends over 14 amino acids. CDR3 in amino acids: CSAKSDRGGEKLFF. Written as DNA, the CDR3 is TGCAGTGCTAAATCAGACAGGGGCGGTGAAAAACTGTTTTTT.

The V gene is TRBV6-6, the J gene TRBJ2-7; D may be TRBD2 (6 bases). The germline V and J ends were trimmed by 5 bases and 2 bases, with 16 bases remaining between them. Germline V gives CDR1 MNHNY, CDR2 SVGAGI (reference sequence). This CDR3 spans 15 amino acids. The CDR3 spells CASSRTSMRPYEQYF. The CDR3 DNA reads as TGTGCCAGCAGTCGTACTAGCATGCGCCCCTACGAGCAGTACTTC.

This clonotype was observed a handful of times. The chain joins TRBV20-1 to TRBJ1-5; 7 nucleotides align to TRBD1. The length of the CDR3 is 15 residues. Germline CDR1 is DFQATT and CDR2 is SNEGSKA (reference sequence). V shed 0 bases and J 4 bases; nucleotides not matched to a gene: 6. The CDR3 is CSARESGTVNQPQHF. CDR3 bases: TGCAGTGCTAGAGAATCCGGGACAGTAAATCAGCCCCAGCATTTT.

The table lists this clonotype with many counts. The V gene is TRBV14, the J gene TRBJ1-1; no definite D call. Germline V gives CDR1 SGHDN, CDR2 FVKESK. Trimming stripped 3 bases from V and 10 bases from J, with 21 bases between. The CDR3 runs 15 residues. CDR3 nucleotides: TGTGCCAGCAGCCAGTCCCGGTCCCCCTCGGCGGTAGCTTTCTTT. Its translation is CASSQSRSPSAVAFF. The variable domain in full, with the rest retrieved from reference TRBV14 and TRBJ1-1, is EAGVTQFPSHSVIEKGQTVTLRCDPISGHDNLYWYRRVMGKEIKFLLHFVKESKQDESGMPNNRFLAERTGGTYSTLKVQPAELEDSGVYFCASSQSRSPSAVAFFGQGTRLTVV.

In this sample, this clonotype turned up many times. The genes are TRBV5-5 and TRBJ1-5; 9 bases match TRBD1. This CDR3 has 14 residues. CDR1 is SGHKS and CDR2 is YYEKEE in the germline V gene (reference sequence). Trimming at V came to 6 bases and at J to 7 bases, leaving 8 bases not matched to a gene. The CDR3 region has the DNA TGTGCCAGCACAGGGGGACAGGGATTCCAGCCCCAGCATTTT. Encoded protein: CASTGGQGFQPQHF.

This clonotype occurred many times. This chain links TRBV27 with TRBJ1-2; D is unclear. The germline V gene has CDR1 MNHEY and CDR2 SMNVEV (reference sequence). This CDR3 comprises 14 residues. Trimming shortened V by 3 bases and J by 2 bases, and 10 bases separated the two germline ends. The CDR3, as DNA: TGTGCCAGCAGTTTGGGTCCCTCCAACTATGGCTACACCTTC. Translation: CASSLGPSNYGYTF.

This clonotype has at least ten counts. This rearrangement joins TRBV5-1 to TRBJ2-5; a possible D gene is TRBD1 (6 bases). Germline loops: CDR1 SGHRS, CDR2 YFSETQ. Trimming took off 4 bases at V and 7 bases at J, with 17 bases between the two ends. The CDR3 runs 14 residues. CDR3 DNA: TGCGCCAGCAGCCCTAGACAGGAGCAGGGGACCCAGTACTTC. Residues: CASSPRQEQGTQYF. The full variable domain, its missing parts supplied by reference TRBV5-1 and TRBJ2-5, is KAGVTQTPRYLIKTRGQQVTLSCSPISGHRSVSWYQQTPGQGLQFLFEYFSETQRNKGNFPGRFSGRQFSNSRSEMNVSTLELGDSALYLCASSPRQEQGTQYFGPGTRLLVL.

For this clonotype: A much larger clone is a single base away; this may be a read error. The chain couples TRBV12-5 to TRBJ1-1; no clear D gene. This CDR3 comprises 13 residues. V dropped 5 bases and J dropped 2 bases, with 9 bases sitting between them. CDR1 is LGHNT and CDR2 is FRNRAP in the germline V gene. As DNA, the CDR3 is TGTGCTAGTGGTCACTCTATCAACACTGAAGCTTTCTTT. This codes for CASGHSINTEAFF.

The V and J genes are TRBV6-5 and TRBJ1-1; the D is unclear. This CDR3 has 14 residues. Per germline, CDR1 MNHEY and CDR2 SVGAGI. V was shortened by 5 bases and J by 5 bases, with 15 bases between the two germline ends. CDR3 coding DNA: TGTGCCAGCAGTCCGACTTACTCAAGGACTGAAGCTTTCTTT. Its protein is CASSPTYSRTEAFF.

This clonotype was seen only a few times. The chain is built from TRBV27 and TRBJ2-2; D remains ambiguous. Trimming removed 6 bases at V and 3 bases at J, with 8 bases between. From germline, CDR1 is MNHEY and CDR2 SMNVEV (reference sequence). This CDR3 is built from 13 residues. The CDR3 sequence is CASRGLYTGELFF. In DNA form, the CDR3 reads TGTGCCAGCAGAGGCCTTTACACCGGGGAGCTGTTTTTT.

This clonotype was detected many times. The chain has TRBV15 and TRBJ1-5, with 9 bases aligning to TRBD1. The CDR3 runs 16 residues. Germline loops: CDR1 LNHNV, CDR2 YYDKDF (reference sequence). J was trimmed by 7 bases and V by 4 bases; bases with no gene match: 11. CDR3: CATSTRSGQGKQPQHF. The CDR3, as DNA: TGTGCCACCAGCACAAGATCTGGACAGGGGAAACAGCCCCAGCATTTT.

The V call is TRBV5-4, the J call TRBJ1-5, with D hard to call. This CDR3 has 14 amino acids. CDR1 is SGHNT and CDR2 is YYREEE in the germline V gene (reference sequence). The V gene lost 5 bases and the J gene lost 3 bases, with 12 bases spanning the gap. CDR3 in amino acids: CASSPRSFNQPQHF. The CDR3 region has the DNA TGTGCCAGCAGTCCCCGGTCGTTCAATCAGCCCCAGCATTTT. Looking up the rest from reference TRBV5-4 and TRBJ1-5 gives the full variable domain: ETGVTQSPTHLIKTRGQQVTLRCSSQSGHNTVSWYQQALGQGPQFIFQYYREEENGRGNFPPRFSGLQFPNYSSELNVNALELDDSALYLCASSPRSFNQPQHFGDGTRLSIL.

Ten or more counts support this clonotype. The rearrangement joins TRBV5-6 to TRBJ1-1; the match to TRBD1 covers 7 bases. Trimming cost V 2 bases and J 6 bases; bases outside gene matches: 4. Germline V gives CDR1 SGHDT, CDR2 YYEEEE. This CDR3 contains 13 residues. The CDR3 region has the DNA TGTGCCAGCAGCTTCACAGGGGTAGCTGAAGCTTTCTTT. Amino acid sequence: CASSFTGVAEAFF. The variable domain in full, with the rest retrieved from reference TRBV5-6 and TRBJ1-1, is DAGVTQSPTHLIKTRGQQVTLRCSPKSGHDTVSWYQQALGQGPQFIFQYYEEEERQRGNFPDRFSGHQFPNYSSELNVNALLLGDSALYLCASSFTGVAEAFFGQGTRLTVV.

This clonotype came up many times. The CDR3 sequence is CASSLSAGTYNEQFF. CDR3 DNA sequence: TGTGCCAGCAGCTTATCCGCGGGGACCTACAATGAGCAGTTCTTC. The V gene is TRBV7-9, the J gene TRBJ2-1; a possible D gene is TRBD2 (6 bases). Germline V gives CDR1 SEHNR, CDR2 FQNEAQ (reference sequence). The CDR3 contains 15 residues. The V end was cut by 2 bases, the J end by 2 bases, with 10 bases between.

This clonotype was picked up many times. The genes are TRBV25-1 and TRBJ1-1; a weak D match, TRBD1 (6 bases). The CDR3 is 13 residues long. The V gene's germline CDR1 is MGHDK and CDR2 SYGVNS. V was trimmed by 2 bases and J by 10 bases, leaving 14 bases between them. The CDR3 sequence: CASSELGRGRAFF. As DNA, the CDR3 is TGTGCCAGCAGTGAACTTGGCAGGGGAAGAGCTTTCTTT.

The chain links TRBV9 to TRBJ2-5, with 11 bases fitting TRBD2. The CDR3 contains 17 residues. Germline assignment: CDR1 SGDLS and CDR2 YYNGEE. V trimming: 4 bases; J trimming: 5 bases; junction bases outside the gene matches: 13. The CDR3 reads CASSTRSSGRGGETQYF. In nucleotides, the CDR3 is TGTGCCAGCAGCACCCGGAGTAGCGGGAGGGGCGGGGAGACCCAGTACTTC.

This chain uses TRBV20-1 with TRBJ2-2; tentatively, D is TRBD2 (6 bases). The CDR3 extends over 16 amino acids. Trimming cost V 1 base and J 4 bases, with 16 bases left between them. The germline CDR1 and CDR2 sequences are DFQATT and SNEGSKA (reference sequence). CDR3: CSARAGGSLPTGELFF. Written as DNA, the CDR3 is TGCAGTGCTAGAGCTGGGGGGTCTCTTCCCACCGGGGAGCTGTTTTTT.

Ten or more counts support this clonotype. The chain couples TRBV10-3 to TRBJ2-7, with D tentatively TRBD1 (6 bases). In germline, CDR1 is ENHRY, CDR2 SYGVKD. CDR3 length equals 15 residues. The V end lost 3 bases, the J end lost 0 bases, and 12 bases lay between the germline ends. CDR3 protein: CAISDGTQSSYEQYF. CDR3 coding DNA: TGTGCCATCAGTGATGGGACACAGAGCTCCTACGAGCAGTACTTC.

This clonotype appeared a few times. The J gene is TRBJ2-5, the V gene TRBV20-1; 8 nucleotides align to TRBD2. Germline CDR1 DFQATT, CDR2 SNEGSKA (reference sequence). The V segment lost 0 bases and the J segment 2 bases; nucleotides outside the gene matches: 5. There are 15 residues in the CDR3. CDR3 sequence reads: CSAREARGAQETQYF. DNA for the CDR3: TGCAGTGCTAGAGAGGCGCGGGGGGCTCAAGAGACCCAGTACTTC.

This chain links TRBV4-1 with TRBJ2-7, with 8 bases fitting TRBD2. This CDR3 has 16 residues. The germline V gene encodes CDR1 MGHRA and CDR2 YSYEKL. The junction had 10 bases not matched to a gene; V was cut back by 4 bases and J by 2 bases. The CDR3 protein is CASSLLTSALAYEQYF. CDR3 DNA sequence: TGCGCCAGCAGCCTCCTGACTAGCGCGCTTGCCTACGAGCAGTACTTC.

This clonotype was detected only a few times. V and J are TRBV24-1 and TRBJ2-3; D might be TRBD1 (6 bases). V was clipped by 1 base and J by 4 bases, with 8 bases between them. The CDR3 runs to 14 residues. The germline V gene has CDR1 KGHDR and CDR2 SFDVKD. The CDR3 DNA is TGTGCCACCAGTGATTTAGGACAGCCAGATACGCAGTATTTT. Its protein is CATSDLGQPDTQYF.